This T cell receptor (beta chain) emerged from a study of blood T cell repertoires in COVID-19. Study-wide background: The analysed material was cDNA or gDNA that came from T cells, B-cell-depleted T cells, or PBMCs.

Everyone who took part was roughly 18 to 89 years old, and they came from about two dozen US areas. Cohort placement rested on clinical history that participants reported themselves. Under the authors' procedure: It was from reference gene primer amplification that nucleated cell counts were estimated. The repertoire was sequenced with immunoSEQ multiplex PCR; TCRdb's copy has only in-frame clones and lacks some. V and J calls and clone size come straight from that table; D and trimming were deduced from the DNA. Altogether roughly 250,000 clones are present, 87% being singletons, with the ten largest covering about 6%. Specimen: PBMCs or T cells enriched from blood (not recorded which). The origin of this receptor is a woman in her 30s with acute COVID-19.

CDR3 residues: CASSFGGQGGYTEAFF. CDR3 bases: TGTGCCAGCAGCTTCGGTGGACAGGGGGGCTACACTGAAGCTTTCTTT. The rearrangement links TRBV7-9 to TRBJ1-1, with 10 bases identical to TRBD1. J gave up 3 bases and V 3 bases, and 7 bases lay outside the gene matches. The CDR3 is 16 residues long. Per the germline V gene, CDR1 is SEHNR and CDR2 is FQNEAQ (reference sequence).